A selection of T cell receptor beta chains follows, all from one sample in a study of cytomegalovirus exposure and HLA in healthy donors. Libraries were prepared by immunoSEQ multiplex PCR; TCRdb keeps only in-frame clonotypes and omits some of them. This table has about 150,000 clones, about 70% appearing once. The source material was PBMCs. The receptors here all came from a male donor in good health and CMV-seronegative. Each CDR3 is given with its conserved first and last residue. Fields, in order: J gene, clone size, V gene, D gene, CDR3 protein, CDR3 DNA. D genes are given only for firm matches. Size tells how often a clone was seen (once, few, many) or the class of an expanded clone, and some rows leave it out.

>TRBJ2-2|NA|TRBV7-2|TRBD2
CASSLGTSGTGELFF
TGTGCCAGCAGCTTAGGGACTAGCGGGACCGGGGAGCTGTTTTTT
>TRBJ1-6|few|TRBV2|NA
CASRSPSGESSPLHF
TGTGCCAGCAGGTCTCCTTCAGGGGAAAGTTCACCCCTCCACTTT
>TRBJ1-5|NA|TRBV6-1|NA
CASSGFGGIYNQPQHF
TGTGCCAGCAGTGGTTTCGGGGGAATTTACAATCAGCCCCAGCATTTT
>TRBJ2-3|NA|TRBV29-1|TRBD2
CSVEDRERGAWGADTQYF
TGCAGCGTTGAAGATAGGGAGCGGGGGGCTTGGGGGGCAGATACGCAGTATTTT
>TRBJ2-1|NA|TRBV4-1|TRBD2
CASSQQTSGDYNEQFF
TGCGCCAGCAGCCAACAAACTAGCGGGGATTACAATGAGCAGTTCTTC
>TRBJ1-2|NA|TRBV9|NA
CASSDTGNYGYTF
TGTGCCAGCAGTGATACAGGGAACTATGGCTACACCTTC
>TRBJ2-1|NA|TRBV29-1|NA
CSVGANNEQFF
TGCAGCGTTGGGGCGAACAATGAGCAGTTCTTC
>TRBJ2-7|NA|TRBV10-3|TRBD1
CAISGDRELYEQYF
TGTGCCATCAGTGGTGACAGGGAACTCTACGAGCAGTACTTC
>TRBJ2-6|NA|TRBV4-3|NA
CASSQEGAGDSGANVLTF
TGCGCCAGCAGCCAAGAAGGGGCAGGGGACTCTGGGGCCAACGTCCTGACTTTC
>TRBJ1-2|NA|TRBV30|TRBD1
CAWSRDSNYGYTF
TGTGCCTGGAGTCGGGACAGTAACTATGGCTACACCTTC
>TRBJ2-1|NA|TRBV28|TRBD2
CASSFTSGAYNEQFF
TGTGCCAGCAGTTTTACTAGCGGAGCTTACAATGAGCAGTTCTTC
>TRBJ2-7|NA|TRBV19|TRBD1
CASSIDRDRGKQYF
TGTGCCAGTAGCATCGACCGGGACAGGGGTAAGCAGTACTTC
>TRBJ2-7|NA|TRBV28|NA
CAITGPSSYEQYF
TGTGCCATCACAGGTCCAAGCTCCTACGAGCAGTACTTC
>TRBJ2-4|NA|TRBV19|NA
CASKFRDFGSAKNIQYF
TGTGCCAGTAAATTCAGGGATTTTGGATCGGCCAAAAACATTCAGTACTTC
>TRBJ1-5|NA|TRBV28|TRBD1
CASSFGTVHQPQHF
TGTGCCAGCAGTTTCGGGACAGTTCATCAGCCCCAGCATTTT
>TRBJ2-3|NA|TRBV4-3|NA
CASSQDRALVADTQYF
TGCGCCAGCAGCCAAGATCGGGCTCTAGTAGCGGATACGCAGTATTTT
>TRBJ2-5|NA|TRBV5-1|TRBD2
CASSAGGGETQYF
TGCGCCAGCAGTGCGGGGGGTGGGGAGACCCAGTACTTC
>TRBJ1-6|few|TRBV9|NA
CASSASGSSDSPLHF
TGTGCCAGCAGCGCCTCAGGGTCGAGTGATTCACCCCTCCACTTT
>TRBJ1-2|few|TRBV28|TRBD1
CASSLPGTGNYGYTF
TGTGCCAGCAGTTTACCCGGGACAGGGAACTATGGCTACACCTTC
>TRBJ1-6|NA|TRBV20-1|NA
CSATGHSPLHF
TGCAGTGCTACAGGCCATTCACCCCTCCACTTT
>TRBJ2-5|NA|TRBV5-1|NA
CASSLGPQEAQYF
TGCGCCAGCAGCTTGGGACCACAAGAGGCCCAGTACTTC
>TRBJ1-2|NA|TRBV7-2|NA
CASSLEVGGRATGYTF
TGTGCCAGCAGCTTAGAAGTGGGCGGCAGGGCCACTGGCTACACCTTC
>TRBJ2-5|NA|TRBV28|NA
CASSGRAVGETQYF
TGTGCCAGCAGCGGGCGGGCGGTGGGGGAGACCCAGTACTTC
>TRBJ2-1|NA|TRBV18|NA
CASSLRGASTPPNEQFF
TGTGCCAGCTCACTACGTGGAGCATCTACTCCCCCCAATGAGCAGTTCTTC
>TRBJ2-1|few|TRBV20-1|NA
CRTEGNEQFF
TGCAGGACCGAGGGAAATGAGCAGTTCTTC
>TRBJ2-7|once|TRBV6-1|NA
CASTFLAPNYEQYF
TGTGCCAGCACCTTTTTAGCGCCTAATTACGAGCAGTACTTC
>TRBJ2-7|NA|TRBV28|NA
CASTSSLGAGKPSYEQYF
TGTGCCAGCACCTCCTCGCTTGGGGCAGGGAAACCTTCCTACGAGCAGTACTTC
>TRBJ1-2|NA|TRBV5-1|TRBD1
CASRNRGDYGYTF
TGCGCCAGCAGAAACAGGGGTGACTATGGCTACACCTTC
>TRBJ2-5|few|TRBV6-1|NA
CASTIRAGLGETQYF
TGTGCCAGCACCATCAGGGCAGGGCTTGGAGAGACCCAGTACTTC
>TRBJ2-2|NA|TRBV28|NA
CASSPVRQLGRLDGGGELFF
TGTGCCAGCAGTCCAGTACGACAACTAGGGCGCCTCGACGGGGGCGGGGAGCTGTTTTTT
>TRBJ1-2|few|TRBV27|NA
CASSLDGRGAYGYTF
TGTGCCAGCAGTTTAGATGGCAGGGGCGCATATGGCTACACCTTC
>TRBJ2-1|NA|TRBV7-9|TRBD2
CASSLASGRHYEQFF
TGTGCCAGCAGCTTAGCCAGCGGGAGGCACTATGAGCAGTTCTTC
>TRBJ1-5|NA|TRBV7-2|TRBD1
CASSPQTGGNNQPQHF
TGTGCCAGCAGCCCGCAAACAGGGGGCAACAATCAGCCCCAGCATTTT
>TRBJ2-1|NA|TRBV6-1|NA
CASLSTTSREQFF
TGTGCCAGCCTCTCGACAACCTCCCGGGAGCAGTTCTTC
>TRBJ2-5|NA|TRBV2|TRBD1
CASSSGQGARETQYF
TGTGCCAGCAGCTCGGGACAGGGGGCGAGGGAGACCCAGTACTTC
>TRBJ2-3|NA|TRBV7-6|TRBD2
CASSLGLAGGPDTQYF
TGTGCCAGCAGCCTCGGGCTAGCGGGGGGTCCAGATACGCAGTATTTT
>TRBJ1-5|NA|TRBV7-2|NA
CASSLRGPQHF
TGTGCCAGCAGCTTAAGGGGACCCCAGCATTTT
>TRBJ2-5|NA|TRBV4-1|NA
CASSQETGFGETQYF
TGCGCCAGCAGCCAAGAAACGGGATTCGGGGAGACCCAGTACTTC
>TRBJ2-3|NA|TRBV7-9|NA
CASSLVSGLTDTQYF
TGTGCCAGCAGCTTAGTTAGCGGACTCACAGATACGCAGTATTTT
>TRBJ2-5|NA|TRBV5-1|TRBD2
CASRTSGGDQETQYF
TGCGCCAGTCGGACTTCCGGGGGGGACCAAGAGACCCAGTACTTC
>TRBJ2-7|NA|TRBV28|NA
CASSLKTLYEQYF
TGTGCCAGCAGTCTGAAAACCCTATACGAGCAGTACTTC
>TRBJ2-7|NA|TRBV18|NA
CASSPAGYETYEQYF
TGTGCCAGCTCACCCGCCGGGTATGAAACCTACGAGCAGTACTTC
>TRBJ1-5|NA|TRBV7-2|NA
CASSLVQNQPQHF
TGTGCCAGCAGCTTAGTGCAGAATCAGCCCCAGCATTTT
>TRBJ1-2|NA|TRBV7-3|NA
CASSLTGQGHGYTF
TGTGCCAGCAGCTTAACTGGTCAGGGGCATGGCTACACCTTC
>TRBJ2-7|NA|TRBV6-5|TRBD1
CASTPTGSSYEQYF
TGTGCCAGCACCCCGACAGGGAGCTCCTACGAGCAGTACTTC
>TRBJ1-1|NA|TRBV5-5|NA
CASSTRTVGNTEAFF
TGTGCCAGCAGCACCCGGACAGTGGGGAACACTGAAGCTTTCTTT
>TRBJ2-2|NA|TRBV7-9|TRBD2
CASRHSGGNTGELFF
TGTGCCAGCAGGCACAGCGGGGGGAACACCGGGGAGCTGTTTTTT
>TRBJ1-1|few|TRBV6-4|NA
CASSAEMNTEAFF
TGTGCCAGCAGTGCCGAGATGAACACTGAAGCTTTCTTT
>TRBJ2-7|NA|TRBV4-3|NA
CASSQDRRGDEQYF
TGCGCCAGCAGCCAAGATAGGAGGGGAGACGAGCAGTACTTC
>TRBJ2-7|NA|TRBV6-5|TRBD2
CASGLAGSEQYF
TGTGCCAGCGGACTAGCAGGTTCCGAGCAGTACTTC
>TRBJ2-7|NA|TRBV6-5|TRBD1
CASSFGTGKIYEQYF
TGTGCCAGCAGTTTCGGGACAGGGAAGATCTACGAGCAGTACTTC
>TRBJ2-3|NA|TRBV4-1|NA
CASTKPGGGTDTQYF
TGCGCCAGCACCAAGCCCGGCGGAGGCACAGATACGCAGTATTTT
>TRBJ2-4|NA|TRBV4-1|NA
CASSQVRGNIQYF
TGCGCCAGCAGCCAAGTTAGGGGAAACATTCAGTACTTC
>TRBJ2-7|few|TRBV2|TRBD2
CASSRTERDWEQYF
TGTGCCAGCAGCCGGACGGAGCGGGACTGGGAGCAGTACTTC
>TRBJ2-7|NA|TRBV7-9|TRBD1
CSSSVPGQGYEQYF
TGTTCCAGCAGCGTACCGGGACAGGGGTATGAGCAGTACTTC